The 6 T cell receptor beta chains in this list originate from one sample, sequenced in a study of shared clonotypes between healthy human individuals. Generated by immunoSEQ multiplex PCR, the TCRdb table keeps only in-frame clones and is missing some. The table has approximately 1,000,000 clones, approximately 77% seen once. Material: memory CD4+ T cells from PBMCs. Sample subset: CD45RA-negative fraction. Source of these receptors: a man younger than 30 in good health. Some clones in this sample may be carry-over from other donors' samples.

This chain joins TRBV2 and TRBJ2-7; D is ambiguous. CDR3 size: 11 residues. Trimming removed 6 bases from V and 6 bases from J, with 9 bases in between. Germline V gene data show CDR1 as SNHLY and CDR2 as FYNNEI. CDR3 bases: TGTGCCAGCAGCTATAACTCCGAGCAGTACTTC. It specifies CASSYNSEQYF.

This clone was seen repeatedly, ten times or more. This sequence joins TRBV5-4 and TRBJ1-1; D is unresolved. The CDR3 has 13 amino acids. Trimming removed 4 bases from V and 4 bases from J, with 11 bases in between. Germline CDR1 SGHNT, CDR2 YYREEE (reference sequence). CDR3 sequence: CASSGSPSTEAFF. DNA of the CDR3: TGTGCCAGCAGCGGTAGTCCGTCCACTGAAGCTTTCTTT.

A note on this clone: This may arise from a read error, as a much more abundant clone is one base away. At the DNA level, this CDR3 is encoded by other sequences in the same sample as well. V gene TRBV12-2 combines with J gene TRBJ1-2. TRBV12-2 is listed as a pseudogene. This CDR3 region has 18 residues. The DNA of the CDR3 is TGTGCAAGTCGCCTAGTGCTGGAAAGCGGGACCGCCAACTATGGCTACACCTTC. As protein: CASRLVLESGTANYGYTF.

This chain joins TRBV14 and TRBJ1-3; 7 bases map to TRBD1. CDR1 is SGHDN and CDR2 is FVKESK in the germline V gene. CDR3 size: 15 residues. V lost 3 bases and J lost 1; bases outside the gene matches: 3. CDR3 in amino acids: CASSQLQGSGNTIYF. The CDR3 bases are TGTGCCAGCAGCCAGCTACAGGGGTCTGGAAACACCATATATTTT.

J is TRBJ2-7 and V is TRBV28, with D tentatively TRBD2 (6 bases). From germline, CDR1 is MDHEN and CDR2 SYDVKM. The CDR3 runs to 16 residues. V lost 5 bases and J 5 bases, leaving 22 bases between the germline ends. This CDR3 reads CASSPPGLAPGHEQYF. CDR3 sequence (DNA): TGTGCCAGCAGTCCTCCGGGACTCGCACCAGGACACGAGCAGTACTTC.

This clone showed up just once. The gene calls are TRBV30 and TRBJ1-2, with D tentatively TRBD1 (6 bases). V gave up 4 bases and J gave up 6 bases, with 15 bases separating them. This CDR3 is built from 13 residues. Looked up from germline, CDR1 is GTSNPN and CDR2 is SVGIG (reference sequence). The CDR3 DNA sequence: TGTGCCTGGACCCGTCGGGGGCCGGATGGCTACACCTTC. This sequence encodes CAWTRRGPDGYTF.